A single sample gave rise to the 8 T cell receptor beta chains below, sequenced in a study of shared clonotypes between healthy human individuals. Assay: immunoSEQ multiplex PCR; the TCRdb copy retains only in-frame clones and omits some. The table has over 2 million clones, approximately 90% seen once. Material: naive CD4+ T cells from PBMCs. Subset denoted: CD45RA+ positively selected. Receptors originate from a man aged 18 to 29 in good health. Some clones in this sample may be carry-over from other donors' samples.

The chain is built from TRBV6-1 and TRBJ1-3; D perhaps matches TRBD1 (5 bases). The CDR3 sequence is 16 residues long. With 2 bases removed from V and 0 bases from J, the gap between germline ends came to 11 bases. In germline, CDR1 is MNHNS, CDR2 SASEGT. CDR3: CASSERQLPSGNTIYF. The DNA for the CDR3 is TGTGCCAGCAGTGAAAGACAGCTCCCCTCTGGAAACACCATATATTTT.

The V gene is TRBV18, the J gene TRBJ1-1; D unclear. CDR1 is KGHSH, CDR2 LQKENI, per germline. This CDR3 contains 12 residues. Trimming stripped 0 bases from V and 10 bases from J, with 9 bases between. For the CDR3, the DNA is TGTGCCAGCTCACCACCGGCGACCGGAGCTTTCTTT. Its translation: CASSPPATGAFF.

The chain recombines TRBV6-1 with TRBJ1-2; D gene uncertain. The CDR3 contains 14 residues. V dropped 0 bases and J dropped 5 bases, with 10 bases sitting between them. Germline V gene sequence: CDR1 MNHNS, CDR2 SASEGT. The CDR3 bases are TGTGCCAGCAGTGAAGCATTAGTTGGGTATGGCTACACCTTC. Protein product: CASSEALVGYGYTF.

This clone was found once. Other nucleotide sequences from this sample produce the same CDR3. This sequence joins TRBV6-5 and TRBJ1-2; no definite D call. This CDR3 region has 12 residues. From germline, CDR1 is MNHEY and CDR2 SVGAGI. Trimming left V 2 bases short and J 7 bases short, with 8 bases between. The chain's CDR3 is CASSYGGGGYTF. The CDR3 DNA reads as TGTGCCAGCAGTTACGGAGGCGGTGGCTACACCTTC.

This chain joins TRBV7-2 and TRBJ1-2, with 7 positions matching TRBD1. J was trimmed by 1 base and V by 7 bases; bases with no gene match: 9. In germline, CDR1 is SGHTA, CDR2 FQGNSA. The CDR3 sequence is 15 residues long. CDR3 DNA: TGTGCCAGCAAGGCAGGGGGGTCAAGTAACTATGGCTACACCTTC. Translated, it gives CASKAGGSSNYGYTF.

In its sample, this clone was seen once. The DNA for the CDR3 is TGTGCCAGCAGCCAAGATCGGCAGTACGAGCAGTACTTC. Translating it yields CASSQDRQYEQYF. The chain has TRBV14 and TRBJ2-7; D remains ambiguous. Between the trimmed V and J ends, which lost 0 bases and 4 bases, there was a span of 7 bases. The CDR3 contains 13 residues. Looked up from germline, CDR1 is SGHDN and CDR2 is FVKESK.

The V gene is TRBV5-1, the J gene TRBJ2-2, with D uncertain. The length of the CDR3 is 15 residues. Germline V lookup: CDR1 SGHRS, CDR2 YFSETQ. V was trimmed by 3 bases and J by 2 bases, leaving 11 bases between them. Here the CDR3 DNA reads TGCGCCAGCAGCTCAGCAGTAATAAACACCGGGGAGCTGTTTTTT. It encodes CASSSAVINTGELFF.

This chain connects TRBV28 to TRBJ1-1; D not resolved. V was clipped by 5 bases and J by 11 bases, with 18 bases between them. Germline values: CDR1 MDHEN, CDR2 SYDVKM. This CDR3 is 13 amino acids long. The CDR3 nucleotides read TGTGCCAGCAGTCCACAGTTCCCTCGCGAGGCTTTCTTT. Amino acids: CASSPQFPREAFF.